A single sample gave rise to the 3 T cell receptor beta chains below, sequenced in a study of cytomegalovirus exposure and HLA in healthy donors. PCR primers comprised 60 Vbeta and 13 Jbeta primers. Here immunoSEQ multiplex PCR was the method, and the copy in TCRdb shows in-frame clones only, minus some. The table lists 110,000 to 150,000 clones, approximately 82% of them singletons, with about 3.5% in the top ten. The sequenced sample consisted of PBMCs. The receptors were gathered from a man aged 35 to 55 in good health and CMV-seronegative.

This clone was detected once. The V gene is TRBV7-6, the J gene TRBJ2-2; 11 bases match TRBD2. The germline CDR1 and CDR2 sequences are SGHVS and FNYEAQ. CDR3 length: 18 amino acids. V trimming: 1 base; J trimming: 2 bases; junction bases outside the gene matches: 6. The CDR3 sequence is CASSLDGTSGFNTGELFF. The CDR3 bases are TGTGCCAGCAGCTTAGATGGGACTAGCGGCTTTAACACCGGGGAGCTGTTTTTT. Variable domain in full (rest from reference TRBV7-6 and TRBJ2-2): GAGVSQSPRYKVTKRGQDVALRCDPISGHVSLYWYRQALGQGPEFLTYFNYEAQQDKSGLPNDRFSAERPEGSISTLTIQRTEQRDSAMYRCASSLDGTSGFNTGELFFGEGSRLTVL.

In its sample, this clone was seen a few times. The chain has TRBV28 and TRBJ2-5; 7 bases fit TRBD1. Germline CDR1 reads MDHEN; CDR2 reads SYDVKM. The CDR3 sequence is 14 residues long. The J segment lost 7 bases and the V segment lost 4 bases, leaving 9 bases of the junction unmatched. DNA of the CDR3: TGTGCCAGCAGTTCGCGAACAGGGGTAGGGACCCAGTACTTC. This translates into CASSSRTGVGTQYF. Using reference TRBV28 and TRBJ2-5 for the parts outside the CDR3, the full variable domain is DVKVTQSSRYLVKRTGEKVFLECVQDMDHENMFWYRQDPGLGLRLIYFSYDVKMKEKGDIPEGYSVSREKKERFSLILESASTNQTSMYLCASSSRTGVGTQYFGPGTRLLVL.

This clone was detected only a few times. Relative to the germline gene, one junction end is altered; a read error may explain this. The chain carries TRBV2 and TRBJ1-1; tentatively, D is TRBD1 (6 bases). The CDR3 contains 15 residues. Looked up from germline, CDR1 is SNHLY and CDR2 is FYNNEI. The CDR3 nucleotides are TGTGCCAGCAGGGAAGGACAGACCATGAACACTGAAGCTTTCTTT. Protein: CASREGQTMNTEAFF.